This T cell receptor beta chain was documented in a study of tissue T cells after allogeneic stem cell transplantation. On the study more broadly: Pathologist H&E review favored samples with visible lymphocytes for sequencing among multiple samples. The study, taken as a whole, reports: Anatomically similar tissues had similar TCR repertoires within each patient.

As regards this clone: The target antigen is unknown.

Clones were read by immunoSEQ multiplex PCR, and TCRdb kept only the in-frame ones, dropping some. The sample consists of some 24,000 clones, more than 60% of them appearing once. The V end was cut by 3 bases, the J end by 8 bases, with 10 bases between. The CDR3 totals 12 residues. Per germline, CDR1 KGHSH and CDR2 LQKENI. The specimen comprised tissue from the ileum, sampled at autopsy. The V call is TRBV18, the J call TRBJ1-2; D remains ambiguous. This sequence originates from a female donor over 55 with lung cancer. CDR3 DNA sequence: TGTGCCAGCTCACCGGACGGCCGAGGCTACACCTTC. Its translation: CASSPDGRGYTF.